The 2 T cell receptor beta chains reported below all come from one sample, sequenced in a study of T-cell reconstitution after alpha-beta-depleted transplantation in children. Molecular barcoding with unique molecular identifiers was used for the TCRbeta library. TCRdb called the PCR reads again in MiXCR, with one record for every CDR3 protein. The repertoire holds nearly 350,000 distinct CDR3 sequences, with 15% to 20% as singletons. The sample was PBMCs, mostly from graft donor cells, taken 360 days after TCRalphabeta/CD19-depleted stem cell transplant. The receptors shown here come from a male patient between 2 and 10 years old who had a stem cell transplant for acute lymphoblastic leukemia, so the T cells may come from the graft donor.

This clonotype showed up just a few times. The chain couples TRBV28 to TRBJ2-7, with TRBD2 identical over 7 bases. The CDR3 runs to 15 residues. Germline-derived CDR1 and CDR2 are MDHEN and SYDVKM. After removal of 8 bases from V and 0 bases from J, the junction contained 10 bases not matched to a gene. The CDR3 DNA follows: TGTGCCAGCTCCTGGGCGGGAGCGTCCTCCTACGAGCAGTACTTC. It codes for CASSWAGASSYEQYF.

This clonotype was found a few times. The V gene is TRBV20-1, the J gene TRBJ2-5, with D possibly being TRBD2 (5 bases). The CDR3 runs to 12 residues. V was cut by 3 bases and J by 0 bases, with 5 bases left in between. Germline lookup yields CDR1 DFQATT and CDR2 SNEGSKA (reference sequence). DNA for the CDR3: TGCAGTGCTAGGCGGGACCAAGAGACCCAGTACTTC. It codes for CSARRDQETQYF.